The 17 T cell receptor beta chains below were found in one sample sequenced in a study of OX40 agonist ivuxolimab in advanced cancers. Receptor amplification or capture employed the immunoSEQ multiplex PCR assay. This is the immuneACCESS table as TCRdb keeps it, with only in-frame sequences that have V and J called. A part of the clones is gone; compared with another copy, unresolved V genes explain less than half, and the rest is unexplained. The sample table records approximately 67,000 clones; about 93% of these occur just once. Roughly 6% of the sample lies in the top ten. This sample comprised CD4+ or CD8+ T cells sorted from blood, obtained in a trial of the OX40 agonist ivuxolimab. The receptors derive from an adult with an advanced solid tumor such as melanoma, head and neck, liver or kidney cancer.

The table lists this clone with a count of one. This chain joins TRBV19 and TRBJ2-2; TRBD2 agrees at 8 bases. V was clipped by 3 bases and J by 3 bases; unmatched bases: 6. Per germline, CDR1 LNHDA and CDR2 SQIVND (reference sequence). The CDR3 spans 16 residues. CDR3 in amino acids: CASSMVPSGYTGELFF. DNA for the CDR3: TGTGCCAGTAGTATGGTTCCTAGCGGGTACACCGGGGAGCTGTTTTTT.

The rearrangement links TRBV27 to TRBJ1-1; D is unclear. V was shortened by 5 bases and J by 0 bases, with 10 bases between the two germline ends. CDR1 is MNHEY and CDR2 is SMNVEV in the germline V gene (reference sequence). The CDR3 is made up of 14 amino acids. The CDR3 loop is CASSPIGMNTEAFF. In nucleotides, the CDR3 is TGTGCCAGCAGTCCTATTGGGATGAACACTGAAGCTTTCTTT.

V usage is TRBV7-9 and J usage is TRBJ2-7, with 9 bases lining up with TRBD1. This CDR3 spans 15 amino acids. Germline trimming cut 5 bases from V and 3 bases from J; bases unmatched to any gene: 8. Germline values: CDR1 SEHNR, CDR2 FQNEAQ (reference sequence). The CDR3 DNA sequence: TGTGCCAGCAGCCCAACGACAGGGGGAATCTACGAGCAGTACTTC. Amino acid sequence: CASSPTTGGIYEQYF.

The chain couples TRBV6-5 to TRBJ1-5; 7 bases are a match to TRBD1. Germline trimming cut 5 bases from V and 2 bases from J; bases unmatched to any gene: 0. This CDR3 comprises 13 residues. Germline-derived CDR1 and CDR2 are MNHEY and SVGAGI. CDR3 protein: CASSDRGNQPQHF. DNA of the CDR3: TGTGCCAGCAGTGACAGGGGCAATCAGCCCCAGCATTTT.

This chain links TRBV14 with TRBJ2-7, with D uncertain. V gave up 5 bases and J gave up 3 bases, with 8 bases separating them. The length of the CDR3 is 12 residues. CDR1 SGHDN and CDR2 FVKESK come from the germline V gene. The CDR3 loop reads CASSVTFYEQYF. The CDR3, as DNA: TGTGCCAGCAGCGTAACTTTCTACGAGCAGTACTTC.

The rearrangement uses TRBV30 and TRBJ1-1; D gene unclear. The CDR3 runs to 13 residues. Trimming removed 8 bases from V and 0 bases from J, with 13 bases in between. CDR1 and CDR2 from the germline V gene are GTSNPN and SVGIG (reference sequence). CDR3 sequence: CAGLVRLNTEAFF. CDR3 nucleotide sequence: TGTGCCGGATTGGTAAGGTTGAACACTGAAGCTTTCTTT.

The CDR3 DNA follows: TGTGCCAGCAGCGGACGGGCCAGCGGGTACAATGAGCAGTTCTTC. It encodes CASSGRASGYNEQFF. The V call is TRBV7-3, the J call TRBJ2-1; D possibly corresponds to TRBD2 (6 bases). The CDR3 is 15 residues long. Per germline, CDR1 SGHTA and CDR2 FQGTGA. Trimming left V 5 bases short and J 4 bases short, with 15 bases between.

This rearrangement joins TRBV28 to TRBJ1-1; TRBD1 agrees at 7 bases. The CDR3 runs to 17 residues. V lost 5 bases, J lost 0 bases, and 12 bases stayed unmatched. CDR1 is MDHEN, CDR2 SYDVKM, per germline. The CDR3 protein is CASSTVIRGPVNTEAFF. The DNA of the CDR3 is TGTGCCAGCAGTACCGTGATTAGGGGGCCCGTGAACACTGAAGCTTTCTTT.

The chain couples TRBV4-3 to TRBJ2-3; D tentatively fits TRBD1 or TRBD2 (5 bases each). CDR3 length: 15 amino acids. The V gene lost 1 base and the J gene lost 5 bases, with 13 bases spanning the gap. Germline-derived CDR1 and CDR2 are LGHNA and YSLEER. The CDR3 protein is CASSQVRDQLDTQYF. CDR3 nucleotide sequence: TGCGCCAGCAGCCAAGTAAGGGACCAGTTAGATACGCAGTATTTT.

The rearrangement uses TRBV14 and TRBJ1-6; no reliable D call. Trimming took 0 bases from V and 13 from J, leaving 16 bases between them. Germline values: CDR1 SGHDN, CDR2 FVKESK. CDR3 length: 15 amino acids. The CDR3 DNA reads TGTGCCAGCAGCCAAGATCGAACAGAGTATCCTCCCCTCCACTTT. The encoded protein is CASSQDRTEYPPLHF.

This chain uses TRBV28 with TRBJ1-5, with D uncertain. The V gene lost 1 base and the J gene lost 1 base, with 11 bases spanning the gap. The CDR3 runs to 16 residues. CDR1 and CDR2 from the germline V gene are MDHEN and SYDVKM. The CDR3 is CASSLLTVKSNQPQHF. CDR3 DNA: TGTGCCAGCAGTTTATTAACGGTGAAAAGCAATCAGCCCCAGCATTTT.

The chain links TRBV7-2 to TRBJ2-1, with D tentatively TRBD2 (6 bases). The V gene lost 1 base and the J gene lost 7 bases, with 11 bases spanning the gap. The CDR3 is 14 residues long. Germline V CDR1 and CDR2: SGHTA, FQGNSA. The CDR3: CASSLVGGTNEQFF. CDR3 DNA: TGTGCCAGCAGCTTAGTTGGGGGGACGAATGAGCAGTTCTTC. Complete variable domain (other parts from reference TRBV7-2 and TRBJ2-1): GAGVSQSPSNKVTEKGKDVELRCDPISGHTALYWYRQSLGQGLEFLIYFQGNSAPDKSGLPSDRFSAERTGGSVSTLTIQRTQQEDSAVYLCASSLVGGTNEQFFGPGTRLTVL.

This sequence joins TRBV7-9 and TRBJ1-1; no clear D gene. CDR3 length equals 13 residues. V lost 0 bases to trimming and J lost 2 bases, with 4 bases between them. CDR1 SEHNR and CDR2 FQNEAQ come from the germline V gene (reference sequence). CDR3 DNA sequence: TGTGCCAGCAGCTTAGCGCTTAACACTGAAGCTTTCTTT. It yields the protein CASSLALNTEAFF.

This sequence joins TRBV4-1 and TRBJ2-7, with 9 bases matching TRBD2. With V trimmed by 1 base and J by 4 bases, 8 bases remained unmatched. Germline CDR1 is MGHRA and CDR2 is YSYEKL. CDR3 size: 16 residues. The CDR3 spells CASSQGLAGLIYEQYF. The CDR3 nucleotides are TGCGCCAGCAGCCAAGGGCTAGCGGGACTAATTTACGAGCAGTACTTC.

The rearrangement uses TRBV28 and TRBJ1-4; D is ambiguous. The CDR3 is made up of 14 amino acids. Trimming pared 2 bases from V and 5 bases from J, leaving 9 bases between. Germline CDR1 and CDR2: MDHEN and SYDVKM. CDR3 sequence reads: CASSLMGLNEKLFF. CDR3 nucleotide sequence: TGTGCCAGCAGTTTAATGGGGTTGAATGAAAAACTGTTTTTT.

This sequence joins TRBV5-1 and TRBJ1-4, with 9 nucleotides matching TRBD1. The J segment lost 6 bases and the V segment lost 0 bases, leaving 3 bases of the junction unmatched. Germline V CDR1 and CDR2: SGHRS, YFSETQ. This CDR3 comprises 15 residues. CDR3 sequence (DNA): TGCGCCAGCAGCTTGGAGTGGACAGGGGATGAAAAACTGTTTTTT. Protein sequence: CASSLEWTGDEKLFF. The variable domain in full, with the rest retrieved from reference TRBV5-1 and TRBJ1-4, is KAGVTQTPRYLIKTRGQQVTLSCSPISGHRSVSWYQQTPGQGLQFLFEYFSETQRNKGNFPGRFSGRQFSNSRSEMNVSTLELGDSALYLCASSLEWTGDEKLFFGSGTQLSVL.

This sequence joins TRBV11-1 and TRBJ2-5; TRBD2 matches 14 bases. V lost 5 bases, J lost 1 base, and 3 bases stayed unmatched. Per germline, CDR1 SGHAT and CDR2 FQDESV (reference sequence). The CDR3 sequence is 16 residues long. In DNA, the CDR3 is TGTGCCAGCAGCCTTGGGACTAGCGGGGGCCAAGAGACCCAGTACTTC. Translating it yields CASSLGTSGGQETQYF. The whole variable domain, filled in from reference TRBV11-1 and TRBJ2-5, reads EAEVAQSPRYKITEKSQAVAFWCDPISGHATLYWYRQILGQGPELLVQFQDESVVDDSQLPKDRFSAERLKGVDSTLKIQPAELGDSAMYLCASSLGTSGGQETQYFGPGTRLLVL.